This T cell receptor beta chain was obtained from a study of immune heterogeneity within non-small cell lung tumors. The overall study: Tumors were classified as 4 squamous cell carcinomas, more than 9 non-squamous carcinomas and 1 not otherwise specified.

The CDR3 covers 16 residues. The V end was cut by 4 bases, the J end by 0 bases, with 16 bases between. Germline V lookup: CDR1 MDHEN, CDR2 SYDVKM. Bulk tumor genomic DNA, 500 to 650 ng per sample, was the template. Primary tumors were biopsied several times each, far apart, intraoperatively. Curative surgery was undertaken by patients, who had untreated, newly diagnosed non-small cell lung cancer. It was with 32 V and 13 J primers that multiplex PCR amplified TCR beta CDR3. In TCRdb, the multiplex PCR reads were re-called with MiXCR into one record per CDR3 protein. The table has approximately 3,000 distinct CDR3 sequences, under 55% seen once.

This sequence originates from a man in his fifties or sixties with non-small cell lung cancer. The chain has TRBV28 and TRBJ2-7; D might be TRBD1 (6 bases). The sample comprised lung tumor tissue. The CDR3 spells CASSWSYRASSYEQYF. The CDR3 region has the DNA TGTGCCAGCAGTTGGTCCTACAGGGCAAGCTCCTACGAGCAGTACTTC.